This TCR beta chain originates from a study of CD4 T cells in lung cancer (dated by TCRdb to the late 2010s). Turning to the overall study: In the study, blood T cells of NSCLC patients were screened for responses to candidate mutation-encoded neoepitopes, and neoantigen-specific CD4+ T-cell clones and TCRs were isolated. A few patients undergoing curative-intent resections for stage I-III non-small cell lung cancer provided the tumor and non-adjacent lung tissue. The patients who underwent resection had lung adenocarcinoma or squamous cell carcinoma, were aged 60 to 69 when blood was donated, and were mostly former smokers. Treatments received by the patients before blood donation included platinum chemotherapy, and some patients received nivolumab or pembrolizumab. Deep sequencing of TCRB was used to follow the frequency of neoantigen-specific clonotypes in tumor resections, non-adjacent lung and cultured T-cell products.

Libraries were constructed by the immunoSEQ multiplex PCR assay. Qiagen DNeasy or QIAamp micro DNA kits were used to isolate DNA, and the Adaptive Biotechnology human TCRB sequencing kit was used to sequence TCRB. An Illumina MiSeq was used to sequence the TCRB libraries. In the original analysis: The kit provider's software was used to analyze TCRB sequence data, and Fisher's exact test was applied to assess tumor enrichment of clonotype templates. The table comes from immuneACCESS by way of TCRdb, which keeps in-frame sequences with V and J called. Part of the clones is missing from these tables; in studies checked, under half for an unresolved V gene and the rest for unknown reasons. V and J calls plus clone size are reproduced from that table; the DNA served to infer D and trimming. The sample table contains over 8,000 clones; only one count was recorded for around 66% of them. About 16% of the sample comes from the top ten.

Broad study findings and their caveats: Some blood-derived responses might be explained by in vitro priming of naive T cells or cross-reactivity rather than by memory responses to the cancer.

A remark on this clone: The specificity of this receptor is unknown. Per-base qualities were not stored, and no clone one base away is much larger.

Relative to germline, V is missing 0 bases and J is missing 3 bases, with 1 base of the junction outside any gene match. The CDR3 sequence holds 15 residues, the cysteine and phenylalanine included. Only the CDR3 region is kept as DNA, spanning 45 bases read in frame from base 1. Looking up the germline V gene (reference sequence) yields CDR1 LNHNV and CDR2 YYDKDF. Non-adjacent lung tissue was taken as far as possible from the malignant lesion, at least 3 cm away, from the same resection. The specimen was normal lung tissue taken away from the tumor. This clonotype was sampled from a man aged 55 to 70 with non-small cell lung cancer. The chain is encoded by TRBV15 joined to TRBJ2-7, with 11 bases aligning to TRBD2. The CDR3: CATSRETSGSYEQYF. The sequenced DNA is TGTGCCACCAGCAGAGAAACTAGCGGGAGCTACGAGCAGTACTTC.